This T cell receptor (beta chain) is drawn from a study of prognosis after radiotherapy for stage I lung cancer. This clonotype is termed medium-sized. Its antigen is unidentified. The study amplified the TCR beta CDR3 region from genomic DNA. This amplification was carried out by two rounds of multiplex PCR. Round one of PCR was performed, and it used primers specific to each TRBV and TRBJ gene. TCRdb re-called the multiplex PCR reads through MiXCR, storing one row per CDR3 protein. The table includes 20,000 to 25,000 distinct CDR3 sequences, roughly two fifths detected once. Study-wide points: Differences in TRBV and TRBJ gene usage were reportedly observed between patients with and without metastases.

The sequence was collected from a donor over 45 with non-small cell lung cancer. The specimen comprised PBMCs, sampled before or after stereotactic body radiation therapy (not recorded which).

As DNA, the CDR3 is TGTGCCAGCAGCTACGATATTAACACCGGGGAGCTGTTTTTT. This codes for CASSYDINTGELFF. The chain carries TRBV11-2 and TRBJ2-2; D is unclear. The CDR3 is 14 amino acids. The V end was cut by 4 bases, the J end by 2 bases, with 8 bases between. Germline V gives CDR1 SGHAT, CDR2 FQNNGV.